This T cell receptor beta chain was profiled in a study of T cell changes during pregnancy in multiple sclerosis. Profiled with immunoSEQ multiplex PCR; TCRdb holds only in-frame clones, not every one. The repertoire has 55,000 to 70,000 clones, 92% of them found once; the top ten carry 1.3% to 1.5%. The CDR3 loop spans 13 amino acids. The V end lost 6 bases, the J end lost 4 bases, and 12 bases lay between the germline ends. Per the germline V gene, CDR1 is SQVTM and CDR2 is ANQGSEA. The input for sequencing was peripheral blood, taken in the second trimester of pregnancy. This TCR derives from a female donor in good health, enrolled as a control in a pregnancy study. The rearrangement uses TRBV29-1 and TRBJ2-2; the D gene is possibly TRBD1 (6 bases). CDR3 loop: CSVPGHITGELFF. The CDR3 DNA is TGCAGCGTCCCGGGACACATCACCGGGGAGCTGTTTTTT.